These 3 T cell receptor beta chains share one sample of origin, sequenced in a study of blood T cell repertoires in COVID-19. Libraries were prepared by immunoSEQ multiplex PCR; TCRdb keeps only in-frame clonotypes and omits some of them. The repertoire holds approximately 300,000 clones, with about 89% as singletons. The sequencing sample was made of PBMCs or T cells enriched from blood (not recorded which). These receptors were taken from a man in his sixties who had recovered from COVID-19.

This chain links TRBV19 with TRBJ1-4, with TRBD1 matching over 7 bases. After removal of 3 bases from V and 0 bases from J, the junction contained 10 bases not matched to a gene. The CDR3 is made up of 18 amino acids. Germline assignment: CDR1 LNHDA and CDR2 SQIVND (reference sequence). The CDR3 bases are TGTGCCAGTAGTATTCGGGCAGGGGGGAGCCCAACTAATGAAAAACTGTTTTTT. Translation: CASSIRAGGSPTNEKLFF.

The chain couples TRBV9 to TRBJ1-6, with TRBD1 matching 7 bases. CDR1 is SGDLS, CDR2 YYNGEE, per germline. With V trimmed by 4 bases and J by 7 bases, 5 bases remained unmatched. This CDR3 has 14 residues. The CDR3 sequence is CASSPRTGNSPLHF. Here the CDR3 DNA reads TGTGCCAGCAGCCCAAGGACAGGCAATTCACCCCTCCACTTT.

The V gene is TRBV5-1, the J gene TRBJ2-5; 9 bases agree with TRBD1. The CDR3 has 15 residues. J lost 2 bases, V lost 5 bases, and 7 bases had no gene match. In germline, CDR1 is SGHRS, CDR2 YFSETQ. CDR3 region: CASSPNGQGQETQYF. The CDR3 DNA reads TGCGCCAGCAGTCCCAACGGACAGGGGCAAGAGACCCAGTACTTC. The full variable domain, completed using reference TRBV5-1 and TRBJ2-5, is KAGVTQTPRYLIKTRGQQVTLSCSPISGHRSVSWYQQTPGQGLQFLFEYFSETQRNKGNFPGRFSGRQFSNSRSEMNVSTLELGDSALYLCASSPNGQGQETQYFGPGTRLLVL.